This is a list of T cell receptor beta chains from one sample in a study of cytomegalovirus exposure and HLA in healthy donors. Assay used: immunoSEQ multiplex PCR; TCRdb lists only in-frame clones, some missing. The table lists 100,000 to 150,000 clones, 90% to 95% of them singletons. The sample taken for sequencing was PBMCs. Receptor source: a young woman in good health and CMV-seronegative. Each CDR3 is given with its conserved first and last residue. A D gene is named only where the DNA matches it firmly. Some rows have no size entry. The others give once, few or many, or a class for an expanded clone.

TRBV27	TRBD2	.	TRBJ2-2	CASSILAGGGELFF	TGTGCCAGCAGTATACTAGCGGGGGGCGGGGAGCTGTTTTTT
TRBV19	.	.	TRBJ2-2	CATKTQTVNTGELFF	TGTGCCACTAAAACTCAGACAGTGAACACCGGGGAGCTGTTTTTT
TRBV4-1	.	.	TRBJ2-1	CASSHRGSYNEQFF	TGCGCCAGCAGCCATCGGGGCTCCTACAATGAGCAGTTCTTC
TRBV15	TRBD1	once	TRBJ2-7	CATSRDRDSPAEEQYF	TGTGCCACCAGCAGAGACCGGGACAGTCCGGCCGAGGAGCAGTACTTC
TRBV28	.	.	TRBJ1-1	CASSLYKNTEAFF	TGTGCCAGCAGTTTGTATAAGAACACTGAAGCTTTCTTT
TRBV30	TRBD2	.	TRBJ2-7	CAWSTGGGSYEQYF	TGTGCCTGGAGTACGGGGGGGGGATCCTACGAGCAGTACTTC
TRBV6-6	.	.	TRBJ2-2	CASSSTGYTNTGELFF	TGTGCCAGCAGTTCAACAGGGTATACGAACACCGGGGAGCTGTTTTTT
TRBV6-1	.	.	TRBJ1-1	CASSPGVTEAFF	TGTGCCAGCAGCCCGGGGGTGACTGAAGCTTTCTTT
TRBV18	.	.	TRBJ1-2	CASSVRTVDGYTF	TGTGCCAGCTCAGTACGGACAGTGGATGGCTACACCTTC
TRBV9	.	.	TRBJ1-5	CASSAAGDSNQPQHF	TGTGCCAGCAGCGCGGCAGGGGATAGCAATCAGCCCCAGCATTTT
TRBV4-1	.	.	TRBJ2-5	CASSQDRLGIAETQYF	TGCGCCAGCAGCCAAGATCGTTTGGGCATTGCGGAGACCCAGTACTTC
TRBV18	.	.	TRBJ1-5	CASSPQSGTGEPQHF	TGTGCCAGCTCACCACAGTCCGGGACTGGGGAGCCCCAGCATTTT
TRBV5-1	TRBD2	.	TRBJ2-1	CASSLFGSGHDEQFF	TGCGCCAGCAGCTTGTTTGGTAGCGGGCACGATGAGCAGTTCTTC
TRBV6-1	.	.	TRBJ1-2	CASSKTGLTARGYTF	TGTGCCAGCAGTAAAACAGGATTGACGGCTCGGGGCTACACCTTC
TRBV5-4	.	.	TRBJ1-2	CASSSTASLGYTF	TGTGCCAGCAGCTCTACCGCTTCACTTGGCTACACCTTC
TRBV10-1	.	.	TRBJ2-2	CASSQRTGELFF	TGCGCCAGCAGCCAGCGGACCGGGGAGCTGTTTTTT
TRBV23-1	.	.	TRBJ1-1	CASSQGRGTEAFF	TGCGCCAGCAGTCAGGGCCGGGGCACTGAAGCTTTCTTT
TRBV4-1	TRBD1	.	TRBJ1-1	CASSQARDRGLPLAFF	TGCGCCAGCAGCCAGGCCCGGGACAGGGGACTTCCCTTGGCTTTCTTT
TRBV28	TRBD2	.	TRBJ2-5	CASSSPLMGGGDRETQYF	TGTGCCAGCAGTTCCCCTCTCATGGGGGGGGGAGATAGGGAGACCCAGTACTTC
TRBV6-1	.	.	TRBJ1-1	CASSENMNTEAFF	TGTGCCAGCAGTGAGAACATGAACACTGAAGCTTTCTTT
TRBV5-1	.	.	TRBJ1-5	CASSLTGRQPQHF	TGCGCCAGCAGCTTGACAGGACGACAGCCCCAGCATTTT
TRBV5-6	.	few	TRBJ2-7	CASSFTGQRPWEQYF	TGTGCCAGCAGCTTTACCGGGCAGCGGCCTTGGGAGCAGTACTTC
TRBV28	.	.	TRBJ2-3	CASDPGSTDTQYF	TGTGCCAGCGACCCAGGGAGCACAGATACGCAGTATTTT
TRBV6-5	TRBD1	once	TRBJ1-4	CASRTDRGREKLFF	TGTGCCAGCAGGACGGACAGGGGGCGCGAAAAACTGTTTTTT
TRBV18	TRBD1	.	TRBJ1-2	CASSPGTEKYGYTF	TGTGCCAGCTCACCGGGGACAGAAAAGTATGGCTACACCTTC
TRBV5-1	TRBD1	.	TRBJ2-1	CASSIGQAPSYNEQFF	TGCGCCAGCAGCATAGGACAGGCCCCTTCCTACAATGAGCAGTTCTTC
TRBV2	.	.	TRBJ2-3	CASLGGPGTDTQYF	TGTGCCAGCTTGGGGGGGCCAGGCACAGATACGCAGTATTTT
TRBV28	.	.	TRBJ2-1	CASSDREVDEQFF	TGTGCCAGCAGCGACAGGGAGGTGGATGAGCAGTTCTTC
TRBV5-1	.	.	TRBJ2-7	CASSVTGISYEQYF	TGCGCCAGCAGCGTCACAGGGATCTCCTACGAGCAGTACTTC
TRBV27	.	.	TRBJ1-1	CASTGPGSTEAFF	TGTGCCAGCACCGGCCCGGGGTCAACTGAAGCTTTCTTT
TRBV29-1	.	.	TRBJ2-7	CSVNTGTSYEQYF	TGCAGCGTGAACACCGGGACTTCCTACGAGCAGTACTTC
TRBV14	TRBD1	.	TRBJ1-5	CASSLEGARDSNQPQHF	TGTGCCAGCAGCCTTGAGGGGGCTCGGGATAGCAATCAGCCCCAGCATTTT
TRBV27	.	.	TRBJ1-2	CASASPGGSVGYTF	TGTGCCAGCGCCTCCCCGGGAGGGTCAGTTGGCTACACCTTC
TRBV6-1	TRBD1	.	TRBJ2-2	CASREGQANTGELFF	TGTGCCAGCAGGGAGGGACAGGCGAACACCGGGGAGCTGTTTTTT
TRBV5-1	TRBD1	.	TRBJ2-7	CASSPGQGAYEQYF	TGCGCCAGCAGCCCGGGACAGGGAGCCTACGAGCAGTACTTC
TRBV28	.	.	TRBJ1-2	CASGQPLYGYTF	TGTGCCAGCGGACAGCCACTCTATGGCTACACCTTC
TRBV27	.	.	TRBJ2-7	CASSSLAGVEYEQYF	TGTGCCAGCAGTTCCCTCGCAGGGGTGGAGTACGAGCAGTACTTC
TRBV4-1	.	.	TRBJ1-3	CASSQPERGPGNTIYF	TGCGCCAGCAGCCAACCGGAGCGGGGGCCGGGTAACACCATATATTTT
TRBV9	TRBD2	.	TRBJ2-1	CVSSAQPGGAYNEQFF	TGTGTCAGCAGCGCCCAACCCGGGGGGGCCTACAATGAGCAGTTCTTC
TRBV15	.	once	TRBJ1-5	CATSREAVEPQHF	TGTGCCACCAGCAGAGAGGCTGTGGAGCCCCAGCATTTT